This T cell receptor beta chain was profiled in a study of somatic mutations in cytotoxic T cells in rheumatoid arthritis. Assay: immunoSEQ multiplex PCR; the TCRdb copy retains only in-frame clones and omits some. The sample has around 23,000 clones, roughly 74% seen once. Germline CDR1 MGHRA, CDR2 YSYEKL. The CDR3 has 13 residues. The trim removed 1 base at V and 13 bases at J, leaving 7 bases unmatched. The TCR originated in a woman under 30 in good health. The sample comprised CD8+ T cells sorted from blood. This chain joins TRBV4-1 and TRBJ2-4; 7 bases match TRBD2. The CDR3 spells CASSQGTSQTQYF. Here the CDR3 DNA reads TGCGCCAGCAGCCAAGGGACTAGTCAAACCCAGTACTTC.